This T cell receptor beta chain was identified during a study of blood T cell repertoires in COVID-19. Across the study: Samples taken during acute and convalescent COVID-19 were collected in the United States, Italy and Spain.

TCRdb's copy holds only in-frame clones and misses some; the assay was immunoSEQ multiplex PCR. The sample consists of 100,000 to 150,000 clones, around 89% of them appearing once. The CDR3 has 14 amino acids. CDR1 and CDR2 (germline): SGHTA, FQGNSA. V was cut by 1 base and J by 4 bases, with 8 bases left in between. Sequences were obtained from peripheral blood. The chain employs TRBV7-2 and TRBJ2-1; D ambiguous. The receptor's source is a man aged 55 to 70 with COVID-19, enrolled during active disease. DNA of the CDR3: TGTGCCAGCAGCTTAGACACCGTTTACAATGAGCAGTTCTTC. The encoded protein is CASSLDTVYNEQFF.